This TCR beta chain was sequenced for a study of T cell clones after liver transplantation. About the research overall: Third-party-reactive TCRbeta sequences from pre-transplant mixed lymphocyte reactions served as antigen-independent comparators.

This CDR3 spans 16 amino acids. Germline V gene sequence: CDR1 MNHEY, CDR2 SMNVEV (reference sequence). Between the trimmed V and J ends, which lost 3 bases and 0 bases, there was a span of 14 bases. A word on this clone: As yet, its antigen is unknown.

Sorting of unstimulated PBMCs yielded separate CD3+CD4+ and CD3+CD8+ fractions. Broader study findings: Conclusions were preliminary, with small, heterogeneous patient groups. Graft donor-reactive T cells possibly entered the graft instead of undergoing deletion.

Profiling relied on immunoSEQ multiplex PCR, and the TCRdb table lists in-frame clones only, not all of them. In the table there are 50,000 or so clones, 55% to 75% of which are singletons. This specimen consisted of CD4+ T cells from blood, obtained about 56 months after liver transplant. The chain couples TRBV27 to TRBJ1-2; tentative D call: TRBD1 (6 bases). The sequence was obtained from a human patient who received a liver transplant. Some T cells here may be from the graft donor. DNA for the CDR3: TGTGCCAGCAGTTTTTCCGGGACACACTCTAACTATGGCTACACCTTC. Translated: CASSFSGTHSNYGYTF.